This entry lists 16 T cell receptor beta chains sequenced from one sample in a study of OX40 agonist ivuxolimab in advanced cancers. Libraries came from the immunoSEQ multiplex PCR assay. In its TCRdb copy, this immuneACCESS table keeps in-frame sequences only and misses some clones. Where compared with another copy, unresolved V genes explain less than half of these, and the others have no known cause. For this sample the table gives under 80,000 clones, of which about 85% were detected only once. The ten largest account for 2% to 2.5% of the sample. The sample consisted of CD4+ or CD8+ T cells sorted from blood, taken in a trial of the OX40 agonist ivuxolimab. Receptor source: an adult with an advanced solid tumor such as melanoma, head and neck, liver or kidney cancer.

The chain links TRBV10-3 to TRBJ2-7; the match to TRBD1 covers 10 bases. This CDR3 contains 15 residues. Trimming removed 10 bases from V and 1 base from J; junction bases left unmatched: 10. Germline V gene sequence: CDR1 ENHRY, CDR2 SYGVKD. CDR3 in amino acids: CATWTWDRGSYEQYF. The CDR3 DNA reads TGTGCCACCTGGACCTGGGACAGGGGTTCCTACGAGCAGTACTTC.

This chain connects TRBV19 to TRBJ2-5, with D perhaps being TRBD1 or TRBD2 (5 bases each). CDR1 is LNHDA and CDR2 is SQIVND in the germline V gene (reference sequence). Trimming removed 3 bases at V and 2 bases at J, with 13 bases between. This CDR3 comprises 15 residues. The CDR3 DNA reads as TGTGCCAGTAGTATCATAGGGGACGGTCAAGAGACCCAGTACTTC. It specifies CASSIIGDGQETQYF.

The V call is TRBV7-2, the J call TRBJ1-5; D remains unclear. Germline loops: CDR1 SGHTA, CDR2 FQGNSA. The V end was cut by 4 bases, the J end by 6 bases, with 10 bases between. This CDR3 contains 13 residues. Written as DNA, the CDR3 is TGTGCCAGCAGCTCCGCCCATGGTCAGCCCCAGCATTTT. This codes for CASSSAHGQPQHF.

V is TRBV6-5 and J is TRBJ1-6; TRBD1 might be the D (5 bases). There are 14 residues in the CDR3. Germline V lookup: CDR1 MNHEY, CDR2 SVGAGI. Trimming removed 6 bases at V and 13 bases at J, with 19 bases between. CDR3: CASRRGGGRGPLHF. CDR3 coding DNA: TGTGCCAGCAGACGGGGTGGGGGGAGAGGCCCCCTCCACTTT.

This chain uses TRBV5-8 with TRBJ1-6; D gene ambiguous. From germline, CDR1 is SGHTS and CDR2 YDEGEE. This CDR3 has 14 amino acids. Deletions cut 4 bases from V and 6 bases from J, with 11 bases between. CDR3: CASSRGQFNSPLHF. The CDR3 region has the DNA TGTGCCAGCAGCCGAGGGCAGTTTAATTCACCCCTCCACTTT.

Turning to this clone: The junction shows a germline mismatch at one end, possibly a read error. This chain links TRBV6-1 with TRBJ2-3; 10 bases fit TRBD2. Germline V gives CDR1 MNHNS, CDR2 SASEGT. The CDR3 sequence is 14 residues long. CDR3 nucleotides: TGTGCCAGCAATCCTAGCGGGAGCAGAGATACGCAGTATTTT. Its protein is CASNPSGSRDTQYF.

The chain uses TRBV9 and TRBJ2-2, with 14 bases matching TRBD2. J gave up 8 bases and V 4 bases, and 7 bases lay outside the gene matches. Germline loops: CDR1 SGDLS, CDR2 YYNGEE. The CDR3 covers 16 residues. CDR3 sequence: CASSPRLAGGLGELFF. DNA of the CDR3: TGTGCCAGCAGCCCGCGACTAGCGGGGGGGCTAGGGGAGCTGTTTTTT. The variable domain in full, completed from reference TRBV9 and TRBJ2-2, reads DSGVTQTPKHLITATGQRVTLRCSPRSGDLSVYWYQQSLDQGLQFLIQYYNGEERAKGNILERFSAQQFPDLHSELNLSSLELGDSALYFCASSPRLAGGLGELFFGEGSRLTVL.

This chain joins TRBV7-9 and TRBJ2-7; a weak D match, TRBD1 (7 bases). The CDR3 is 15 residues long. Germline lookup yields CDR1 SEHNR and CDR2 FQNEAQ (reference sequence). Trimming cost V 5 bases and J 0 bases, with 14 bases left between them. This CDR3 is CASSPRGESSYEQYF. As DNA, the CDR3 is TGTGCCAGCAGCCCCAGGGGGGAATCCTCCTACGAGCAGTACTTC.

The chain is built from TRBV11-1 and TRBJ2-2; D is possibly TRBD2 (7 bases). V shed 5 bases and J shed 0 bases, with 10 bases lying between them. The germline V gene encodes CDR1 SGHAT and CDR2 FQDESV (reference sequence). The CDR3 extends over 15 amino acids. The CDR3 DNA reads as TGTGCCAGCAGCATAGGGGGGGCGAACACCGGGGAGCTGTTTTTT. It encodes CASSIGGANTGELFF.

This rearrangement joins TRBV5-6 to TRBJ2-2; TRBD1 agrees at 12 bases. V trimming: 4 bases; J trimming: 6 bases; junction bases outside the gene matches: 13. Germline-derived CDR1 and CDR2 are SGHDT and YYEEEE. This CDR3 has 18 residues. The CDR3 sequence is CASSLGTGGDYGAGELFF. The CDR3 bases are TGTGCCAGCAGCCTCGGGACAGGGGGCGATTACGGGGCCGGGGAGCTGTTTTTT. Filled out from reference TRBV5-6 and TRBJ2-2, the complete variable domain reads DAGVTQSPTHLIKTRGQQVTLRCSPKSGHDTVSWYQQALGQGPQFIFQYYEEEERQRGNFPDRFSGHQFPNYSSELNVNALLLGDSALYLCASSLGTGGDYGAGELFFGEGSRLTVL.

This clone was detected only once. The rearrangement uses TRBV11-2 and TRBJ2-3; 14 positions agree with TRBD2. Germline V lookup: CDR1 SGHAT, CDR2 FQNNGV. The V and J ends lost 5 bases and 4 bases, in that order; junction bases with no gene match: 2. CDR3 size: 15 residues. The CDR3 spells CASSTGLAGADTQYF. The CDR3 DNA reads TGTGCCAGCAGCACGGGACTAGCGGGAGCAGATACGCAGTATTTT. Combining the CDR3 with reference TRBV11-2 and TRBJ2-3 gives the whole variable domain EAGVAQSPRYKIIEKRQSVAFWCNPISGHATLYWYQQILGQGPKLLIQFQNNGVVDDSQLPKDRFSAERLKGVDSTLKIQPAKLEDSAVYLCASSTGLAGADTQYFGPGTRLTVL.

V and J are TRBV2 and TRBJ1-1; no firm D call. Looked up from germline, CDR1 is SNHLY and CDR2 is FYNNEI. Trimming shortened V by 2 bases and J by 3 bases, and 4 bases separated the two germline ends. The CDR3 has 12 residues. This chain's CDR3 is CASSETDTEAFF. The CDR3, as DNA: TGTGCCAGCAGTGAAACGGACACTGAAGCTTTCTTT.

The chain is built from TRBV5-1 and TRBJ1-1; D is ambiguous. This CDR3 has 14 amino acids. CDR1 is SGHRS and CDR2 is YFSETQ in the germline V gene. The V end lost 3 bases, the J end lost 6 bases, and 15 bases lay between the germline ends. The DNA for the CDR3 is TGCGCCAGCAGCTCCAAGAACGGTCTCGCTGAAGCTTTCTTT. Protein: CASSSKNGLAEAFF.

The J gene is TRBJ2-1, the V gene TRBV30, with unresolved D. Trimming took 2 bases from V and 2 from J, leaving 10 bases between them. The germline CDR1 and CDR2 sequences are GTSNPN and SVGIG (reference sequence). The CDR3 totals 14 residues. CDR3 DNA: TGTGCCTGGAGTACGGAAAGGGCCTACAATGAGCAGTTCTTC. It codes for CAWSTERAYNEQFF.

CDR3 amino acids: CASTLGGTWSDTQYF. The CDR3 DNA is TGCGCCAGCACTCTAGGGGGGACCTGGTCAGATACGCAGTATTTT. V gene TRBV5-1 combines with J gene TRBJ2-3; D possibly uses TRBD1 or TRBD2 (6 bases each). V dropped 6 bases and J dropped 4 bases, with 18 bases sitting between them. Germline lookup yields CDR1 SGHRS and CDR2 YFSETQ. This CDR3 has 15 residues.

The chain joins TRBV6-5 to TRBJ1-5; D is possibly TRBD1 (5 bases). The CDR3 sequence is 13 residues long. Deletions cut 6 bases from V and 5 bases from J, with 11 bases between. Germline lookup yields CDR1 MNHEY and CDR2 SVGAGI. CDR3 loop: CASSRQSHQPQHF. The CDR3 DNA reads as TGTGCCAGCAGCCGACAGAGCCATCAGCCCCAGCATTTT.